The entry below describes one TCR beta chain. Antigen specificity is unknown. These data come from a study of identical twins. Study conclusions and caveats: There was an excess of low generation probability in the out-of-frame alpha sequences that twins shared. Conclusions rested on cross-sectional statistics rather than following the same donors. Compared with models, monozygotic twins showed more out-of-frame TCR alpha sharing.

TCRdb itself ran the 5' RACE reads through MiXCR, one entry per CDR3 protein. The table shows about 570,000 distinct CDR3 sequences, with approximately 9.6% occurring only once. A further study also used this sample, focusing on yellow fever vaccine responses in identical twins. Per that paper: Reportedly, the response of twins' T cells to the vaccine seemed partly convergent, partly personalized.

The TCR sequence derives from a woman aged 18-29 years in good health. Sequences were obtained from PBMCs.

The CDR3 sequence: CSARERAGSSYNEQFF. CDR3 nucleotides: TGCAGTGCTAGAGAGAGAGCGGGGAGCTCCTACAATGAGCAGTTCTTC. This chain joins TRBV20-1 and TRBJ2-1; TRBD2 matches at 7 bases. The trim removed 0 bases at V and 0 bases at J, leaving 5 bases unmatched. The CDR3 has 16 residues. Germline loops: CDR1 DFQATT, CDR2 SNEGSKA (reference sequence).